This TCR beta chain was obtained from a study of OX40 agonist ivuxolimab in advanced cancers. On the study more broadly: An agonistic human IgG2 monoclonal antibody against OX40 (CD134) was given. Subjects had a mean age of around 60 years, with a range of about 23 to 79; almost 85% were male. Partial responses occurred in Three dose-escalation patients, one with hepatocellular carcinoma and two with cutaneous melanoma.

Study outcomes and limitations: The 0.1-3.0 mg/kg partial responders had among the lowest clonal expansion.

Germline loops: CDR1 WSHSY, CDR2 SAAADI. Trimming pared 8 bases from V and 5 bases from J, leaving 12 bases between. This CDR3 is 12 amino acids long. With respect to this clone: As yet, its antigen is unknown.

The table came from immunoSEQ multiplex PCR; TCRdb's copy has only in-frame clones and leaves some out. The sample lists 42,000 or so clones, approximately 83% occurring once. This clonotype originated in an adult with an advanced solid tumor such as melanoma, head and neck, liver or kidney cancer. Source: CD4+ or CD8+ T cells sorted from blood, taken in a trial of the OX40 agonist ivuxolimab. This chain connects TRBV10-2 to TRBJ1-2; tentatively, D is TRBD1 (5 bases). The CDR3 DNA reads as TGCGCCAGCTCAGGGCTGGGGTATGGCTACACCTTC. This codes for CASSGLGYGYTF.